The present T cell receptor (beta chain) was sequenced within a study of blood T cells in healthy people across ages (dated by TCRdb to about 2015). About the full investigation: In model experiments, template switching captured roughly one uniquely barcoded TCR beta cDNA molecule for every two T cells. To avoid experimental bias, donors of different ages were spread randomly across the sequencing lanes. For two donors (one aged 18 to 29 and one aged 80 or older), the study analyzed two additional independent replicas of 1 million unique cDNA reads from the same blood draw. The donors were split into four age groups: young (average about 16 years), middle-aged (nearly 40), aged (more than 60) and long-lived (roughly 86). Using deep sequencing normalized with unique cDNA molecular identifiers, the study measured how TCR beta repertoire diversity changes with age. What the authors observed across the whole study: Observed TCR beta diversity correlated strongly with the percentage of naive T cells measured by flow cytometry. Bulk unsorted PBMC profiling prevented conclusive comparison of naive and antigen-experienced compartments. The long-lived group showed more naive CD4+ T cells, fewer expanded clones and increased TCR diversity than the aged group, suggesting age selection. Estimates of total diversity based on one million sequenced T cells were considered lower bounds and underestimates. Because the CMV infection status of the donors was unknown, age-related changes in expanded clonotypes may potentially have been confounded. As age increased, observed TCR beta diversity per million T cells dropped in a roughly linear way, and a significant reduction was already evident by age roughly 36.

From cysteine to phenylalanine, the CDR3 is 13 amino acids long. The entry retains the CDR3 DNA only, 39 bases that are in frame from base 1. CDR1 and CDR2, per the germline V gene, are SNHLY and FYNNEI. Trimming takes 10 bases from V and 4 bases from J, and the germline ends sit 16 bases apart. This clonotype was counted only a few times. No cognate antigen has been identified for it. Per-base quality was not reported, and no clone a single base away is much larger than it. Donors were approximately 42 systemically healthy Caucasian individuals from Russia aged roughly 6 to 90 years. Each donor gave 9.5 to 10 milliliters of peripheral blood, drawn into EDTA-treated Vacutainer tubes. PBMCs were isolated by Ficoll-Paque density-gradient centrifugation, with at least 6 million obtained per sample. Trizol reagent was used to extract total RNA from PBMCs, with at least 5 micrograms per sample. For every donor, flow cytometry on a PBMC aliquot measured the percentage of naive CD45RAhigh/CD27high T cells.

Library preparation employed 5' RACE. TCRdb lists the instrument as Illumina HiSeq 2500. The second PCR ran for about 6 to 12 cycles and used a J-beta primer mix along with a sample-barcoded 5' primer. Each TCR beta cDNA molecule received a unique molecular identifier from a template-switch 5' adaptor carrying 12 random nucleotides. Each sample yielded at least 3 million CDR3-containing paired-end reads. First-strand cDNA was synthesized from all RNA with the Mint cDNA synthesis kit, primed by a TRBC-specific oligonucleotide. After uracil-DNA glycosylase treatment, a first 18-cycle PCR used universal primers M1SS and BC2_uni_R on all cDNA. In the authors' own workflow: For normalization, 1 million high-quality reads, each with a distinct molecular identifier, were randomly selected from each sample. Reads with shared molecular identifiers were discarded instead of being binned into consensus sequences. MiTCR, with a Q25 quality threshold and the strictest error-elimination algorithm, was used for CDR3 identification, clonotype clustering and error correction. A nonparametric unseen species model using Euler transformation provided a lower-bound estimate of total TCR beta diversity. The raw public data were reprocessed by TCRdb itself: fastp quality trimming at Q25, MiXCR clonotype calling, in-frame beta chains only. Records with the same CDR3 protein are collapsed into one entry carrying the most frequent genes and DNA. None of the V and J calls come from the authors' own analysis; TCRdb made them. Across this sample there are about 1,800,000 distinct CDR3 sequences, with about 28% seen only once. The ten largest account for less than 9.5% of the sample.

Sequenced material: blood. The TCR sequence derives from a woman in her thirties in good health. The chain is assembled from TRBV2 and TRBJ1-1; a weak D assignment points to TRBD1 (5 bases agree). The CDR3 reads as follows: CATRGAPGTEAFF. The DNA sequence follows: TGTGCCACCCGTGGGGCCCCGGGCACTGAAGCTTTCTTT.